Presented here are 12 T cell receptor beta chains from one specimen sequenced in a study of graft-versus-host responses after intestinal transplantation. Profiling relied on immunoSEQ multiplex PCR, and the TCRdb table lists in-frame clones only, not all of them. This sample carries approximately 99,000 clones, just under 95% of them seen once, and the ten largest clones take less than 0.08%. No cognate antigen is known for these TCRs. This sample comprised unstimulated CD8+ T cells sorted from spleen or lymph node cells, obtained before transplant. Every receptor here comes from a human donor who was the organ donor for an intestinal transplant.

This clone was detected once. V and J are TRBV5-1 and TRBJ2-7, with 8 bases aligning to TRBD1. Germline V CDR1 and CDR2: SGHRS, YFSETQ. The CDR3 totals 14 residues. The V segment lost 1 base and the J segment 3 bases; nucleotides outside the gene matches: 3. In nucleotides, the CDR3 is TGCGCCAGCAGCTTGTTACAGGGGGTCTACGAGCAGTACTTC. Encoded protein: CASSLLQGVYEQYF.

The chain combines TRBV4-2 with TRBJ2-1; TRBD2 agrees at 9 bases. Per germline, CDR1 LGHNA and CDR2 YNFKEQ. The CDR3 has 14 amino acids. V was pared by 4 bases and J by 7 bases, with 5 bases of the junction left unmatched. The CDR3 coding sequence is TGTGCCAGCAGCCCTGGGACTAGCAGAAATGAGCAGTTCTTC. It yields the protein CASSPGTSRNEQFF.

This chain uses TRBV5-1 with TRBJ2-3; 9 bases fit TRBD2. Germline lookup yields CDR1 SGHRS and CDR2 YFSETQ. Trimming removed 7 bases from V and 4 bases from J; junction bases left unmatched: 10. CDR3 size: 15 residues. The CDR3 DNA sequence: TGCGCCAGCTCCGTGACTAGCGGTCATTCAGATACGCAGTATTTT. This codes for CASSVTSGHSDTQYF.

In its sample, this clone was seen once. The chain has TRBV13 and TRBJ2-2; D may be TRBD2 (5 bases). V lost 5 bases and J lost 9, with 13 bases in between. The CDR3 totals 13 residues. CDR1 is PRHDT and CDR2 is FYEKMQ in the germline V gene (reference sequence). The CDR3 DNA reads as TGTGCCAGCAGCCAAGGGAGTTTAAGGGAGCTGTTTTTT. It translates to CASSQGSLRELFF. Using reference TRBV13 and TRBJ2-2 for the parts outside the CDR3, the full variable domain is AAGVIQSPRHLIKEKRETATLKCYPIPRHDTVYWYQQGPGQDPQFLISFYEKMQSDKGSIPDRFSAQQFSDYHSELNMSSLELGDSALYFCASSQGSLRELFFGEGSRLTVL.

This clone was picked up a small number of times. Written as DNA, the CDR3 is TGCGCCAGCAGCCATCCGGGACAGGGAATCTCTGAAGCTTTCTTT. Protein: CASSHPGQGISEAFF. The chain employs TRBV4-1 and TRBJ1-1, with TRBD1 identical over 9 bases. The trim removed 3 bases at V and 6 bases at J, leaving 8 bases unmatched. The CDR3 extends over 15 amino acids. From germline, CDR1 is MGHRA and CDR2 YSYEKL.

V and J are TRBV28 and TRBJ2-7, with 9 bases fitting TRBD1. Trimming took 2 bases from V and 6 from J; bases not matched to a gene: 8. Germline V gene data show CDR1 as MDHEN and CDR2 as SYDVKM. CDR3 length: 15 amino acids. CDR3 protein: CASSLLNRGRFEQYF. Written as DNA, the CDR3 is TGTGCCAGCAGTTTACTTAACAGGGGGCGCTTCGAGCAGTACTTC.

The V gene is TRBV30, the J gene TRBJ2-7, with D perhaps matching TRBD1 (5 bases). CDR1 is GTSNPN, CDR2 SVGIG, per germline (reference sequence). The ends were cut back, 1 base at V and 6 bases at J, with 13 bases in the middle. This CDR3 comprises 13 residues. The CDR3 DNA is TGTGCCTGGAGTGAGGGAAGGGGTAGCGAGCAGTACTTC. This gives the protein CAWSEGRGSEQYF.

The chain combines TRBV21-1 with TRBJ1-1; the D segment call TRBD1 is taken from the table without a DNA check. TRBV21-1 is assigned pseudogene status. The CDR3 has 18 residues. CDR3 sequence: CASSVLRYGVPLNTEAFF. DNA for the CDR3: TGTGCCAGCAGCGTTCTCAGGTACGGTGTTCCGTTGAACACTGAAGCTTTCTTT.

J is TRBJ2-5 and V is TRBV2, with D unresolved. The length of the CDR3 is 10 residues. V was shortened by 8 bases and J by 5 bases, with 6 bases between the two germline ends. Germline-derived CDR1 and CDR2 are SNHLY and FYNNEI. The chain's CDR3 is CASLQETQYF. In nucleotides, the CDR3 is TGTGCCAGCCTCCAGGAGACCCAGTACTTC.

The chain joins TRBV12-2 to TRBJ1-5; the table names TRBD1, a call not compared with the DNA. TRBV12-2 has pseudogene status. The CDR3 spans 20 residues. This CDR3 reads CASRPKERDKRPHSNQPQHF. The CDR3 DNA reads TGTGCAAGTCGCCCGAAGGAACGGGACAAACGCCCCCATAGCAATCAGCCCCAGCATTTT.

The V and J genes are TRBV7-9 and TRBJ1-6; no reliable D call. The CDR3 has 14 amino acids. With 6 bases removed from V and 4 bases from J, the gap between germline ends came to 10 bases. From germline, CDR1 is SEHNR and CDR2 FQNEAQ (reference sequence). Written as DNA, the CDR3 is TGTGCCAGCAGGCCCGCGAATTATAATTCACCCCTCCACTTT. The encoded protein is CASRPANYNSPLHF.

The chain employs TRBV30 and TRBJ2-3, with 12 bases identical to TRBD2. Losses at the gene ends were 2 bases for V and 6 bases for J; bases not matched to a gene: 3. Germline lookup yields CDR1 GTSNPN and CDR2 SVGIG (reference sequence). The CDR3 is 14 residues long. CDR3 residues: CAWSLAGGGDTQYF. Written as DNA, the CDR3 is TGTGCCTGGAGTCTAGCGGGAGGGGGTGATACGCAGTATTTT.